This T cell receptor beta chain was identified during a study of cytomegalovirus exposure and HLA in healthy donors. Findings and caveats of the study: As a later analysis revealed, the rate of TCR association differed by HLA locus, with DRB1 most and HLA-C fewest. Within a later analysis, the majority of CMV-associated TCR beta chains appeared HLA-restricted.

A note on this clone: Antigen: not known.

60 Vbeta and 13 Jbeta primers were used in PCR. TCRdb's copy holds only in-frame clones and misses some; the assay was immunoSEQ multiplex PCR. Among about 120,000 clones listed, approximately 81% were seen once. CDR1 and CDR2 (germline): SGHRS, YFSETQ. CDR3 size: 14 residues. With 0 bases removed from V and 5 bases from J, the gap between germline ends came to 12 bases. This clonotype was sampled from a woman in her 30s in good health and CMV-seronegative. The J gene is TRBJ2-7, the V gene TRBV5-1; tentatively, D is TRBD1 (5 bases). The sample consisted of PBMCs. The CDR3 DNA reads TGCGCCAGCAGCTTGGCCCCCAGGGTCCACGAGCAGTACTTC. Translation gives CASSLAPRVHEQYF.